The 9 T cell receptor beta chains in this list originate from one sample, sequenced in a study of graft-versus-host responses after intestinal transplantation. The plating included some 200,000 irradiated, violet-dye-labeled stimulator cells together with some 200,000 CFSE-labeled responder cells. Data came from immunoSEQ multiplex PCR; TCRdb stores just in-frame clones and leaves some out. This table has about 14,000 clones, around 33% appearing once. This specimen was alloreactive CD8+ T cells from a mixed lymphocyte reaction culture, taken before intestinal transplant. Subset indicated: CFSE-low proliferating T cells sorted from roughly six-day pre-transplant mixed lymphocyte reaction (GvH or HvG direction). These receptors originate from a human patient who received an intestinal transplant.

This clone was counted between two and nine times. The CDR3 sequence is CASSYLRLSTDTQYF. The CDR3 nucleotides read TGTGCCAGCAGCTACCTTCGACTAAGCACAGATACGCAGTATTTT. The V call is TRBV7-2, the J call TRBJ2-3; D possibly corresponds to TRBD2 (5 bases). Trimming took 4 bases from V and 0 from J, leaving 11 bases between them. CDR1 and CDR2 (germline): SGHTA, FQGNSA. This CDR3 contains 15 residues.

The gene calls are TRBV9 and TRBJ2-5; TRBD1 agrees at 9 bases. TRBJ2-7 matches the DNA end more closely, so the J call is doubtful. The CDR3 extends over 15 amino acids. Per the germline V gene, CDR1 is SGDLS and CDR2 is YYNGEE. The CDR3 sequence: CASSVYGTGTYEQYF. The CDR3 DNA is TGTGCCAGCAGCGTATACGGGACAGGGACCTACGAGCAGTACTTC.

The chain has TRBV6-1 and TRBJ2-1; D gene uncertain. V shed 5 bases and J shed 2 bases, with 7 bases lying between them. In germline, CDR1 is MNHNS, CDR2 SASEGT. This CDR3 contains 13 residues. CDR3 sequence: CASSPTTYNEQFF. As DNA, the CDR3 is TGTGCCAGCAGTCCCACTACCTACAATGAGCAGTTCTTC.

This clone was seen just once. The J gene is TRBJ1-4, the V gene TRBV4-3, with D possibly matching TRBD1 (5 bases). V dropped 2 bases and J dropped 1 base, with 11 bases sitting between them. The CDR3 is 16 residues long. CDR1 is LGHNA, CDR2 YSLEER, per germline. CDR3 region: CASSQSRGLTNEKLFF. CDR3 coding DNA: TGCGCCAGCAGCCAATCTAGGGGTCTAACTAATGAAAAACTGTTTTTT.

For the CDR3, the DNA is TGTGCCAGCAGCTTAGGAGACTATGGCTACACCTTC. Its protein product is CASSLGDYGYTF. This chain links TRBV11-2 with TRBJ1-2; D gene uncertain. The CDR3 is 12 amino acids. CDR1 and CDR2 from the germline V gene are SGHAT and FQNNGV. V lost 1 base, J lost 3 bases, and 3 bases lay in between.

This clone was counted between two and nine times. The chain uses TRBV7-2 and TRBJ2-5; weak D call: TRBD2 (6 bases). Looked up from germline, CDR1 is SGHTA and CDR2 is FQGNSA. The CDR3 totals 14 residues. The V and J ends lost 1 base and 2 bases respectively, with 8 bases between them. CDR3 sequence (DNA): TGTGCCAGCAGCTTAGGCGGGAATCAAGAGACCCAGTACTTC. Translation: CASSLGGNQETQYF.

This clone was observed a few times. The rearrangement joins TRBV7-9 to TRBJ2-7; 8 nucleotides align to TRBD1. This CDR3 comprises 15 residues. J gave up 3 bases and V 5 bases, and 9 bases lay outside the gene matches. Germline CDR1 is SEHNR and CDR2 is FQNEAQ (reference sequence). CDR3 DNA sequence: TGTGCCAGCAGCCCAAGGACAGGGTCAAGCTACGAGCAGTACTTC. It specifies CASSPRTGSSYEQYF.

CDR3 nucleotide sequence: TGTGCCAGCAGCTTATGGGGCAGGTCTAGCACAGATACGCAGTATTTT. It yields the protein CASSLWGRSSTDTQYF. V usage is TRBV11-2 and J usage is TRBJ2-3; tentative D call: TRBD1 (5 bases). V lost 2 bases and J 0 bases, leaving 12 bases between the germline ends. The CDR3 runs to 16 residues. The germline V gene has CDR1 SGHAT and CDR2 FQNNGV.

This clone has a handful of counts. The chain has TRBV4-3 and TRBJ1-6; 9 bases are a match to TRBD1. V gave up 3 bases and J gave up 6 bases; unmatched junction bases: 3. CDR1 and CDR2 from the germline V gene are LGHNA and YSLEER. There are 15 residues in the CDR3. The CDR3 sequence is CASSQGTGTNSPLHF. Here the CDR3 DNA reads TGCGCCAGCAGCCAGGGGACAGGGACTAATTCACCCCTCCACTTT.